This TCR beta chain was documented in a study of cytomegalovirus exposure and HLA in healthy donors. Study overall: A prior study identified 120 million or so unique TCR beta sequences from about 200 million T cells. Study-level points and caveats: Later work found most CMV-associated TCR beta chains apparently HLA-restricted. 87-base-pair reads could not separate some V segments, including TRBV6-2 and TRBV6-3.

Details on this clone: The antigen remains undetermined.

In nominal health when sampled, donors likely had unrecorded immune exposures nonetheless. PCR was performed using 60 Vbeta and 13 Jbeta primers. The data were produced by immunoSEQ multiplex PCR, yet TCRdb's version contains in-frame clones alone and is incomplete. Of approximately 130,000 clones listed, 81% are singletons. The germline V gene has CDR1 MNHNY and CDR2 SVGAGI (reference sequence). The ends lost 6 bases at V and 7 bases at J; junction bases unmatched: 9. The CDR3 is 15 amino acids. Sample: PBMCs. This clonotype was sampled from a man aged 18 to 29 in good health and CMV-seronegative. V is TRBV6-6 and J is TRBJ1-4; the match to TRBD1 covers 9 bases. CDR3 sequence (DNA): TGTGCCAGCAGACCCTCACAGGGGGCGGGTGAAAAACTGTTTTTT. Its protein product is CASRPSQGAGEKLFF.